What follows describes a single T cell receptor beta chain. Its antigen is not identified. These data are taken from a study of T cell responses to AZD1222 COVID-19 vaccine. The table came from immunoSEQ multiplex PCR; TCRdb's copy has only in-frame clones and leaves some out. The sample includes around 8,000 clones, approximately 87% of them seen just once. Findings and limits, study-wide: Baseline seropositives among AZD1222 recipients totaled only six or seven. An increase in Spike-specific TCR breadth and depth was observed after two AZD1222 doses.

Sequenced material: peripheral blood, taken 28 days after the second AZD1222 dose. This TCR came from an adult who received the AZD1222 COVID-19 vaccine.

The CDR3 reads CASSEIIAGYGYTF. The CDR3 nucleotides are TGCGCCAGCAGTGAGATCATAGCAGGCTATGGCTACACCTTC. V is TRBV10-2 and J is TRBJ1-2; D uncertain. Germline CDR1 is WSHSY and CDR2 is SAAADI. This CDR3 contains 14 residues. V lost 2 bases and J lost 4, with 11 bases in between.